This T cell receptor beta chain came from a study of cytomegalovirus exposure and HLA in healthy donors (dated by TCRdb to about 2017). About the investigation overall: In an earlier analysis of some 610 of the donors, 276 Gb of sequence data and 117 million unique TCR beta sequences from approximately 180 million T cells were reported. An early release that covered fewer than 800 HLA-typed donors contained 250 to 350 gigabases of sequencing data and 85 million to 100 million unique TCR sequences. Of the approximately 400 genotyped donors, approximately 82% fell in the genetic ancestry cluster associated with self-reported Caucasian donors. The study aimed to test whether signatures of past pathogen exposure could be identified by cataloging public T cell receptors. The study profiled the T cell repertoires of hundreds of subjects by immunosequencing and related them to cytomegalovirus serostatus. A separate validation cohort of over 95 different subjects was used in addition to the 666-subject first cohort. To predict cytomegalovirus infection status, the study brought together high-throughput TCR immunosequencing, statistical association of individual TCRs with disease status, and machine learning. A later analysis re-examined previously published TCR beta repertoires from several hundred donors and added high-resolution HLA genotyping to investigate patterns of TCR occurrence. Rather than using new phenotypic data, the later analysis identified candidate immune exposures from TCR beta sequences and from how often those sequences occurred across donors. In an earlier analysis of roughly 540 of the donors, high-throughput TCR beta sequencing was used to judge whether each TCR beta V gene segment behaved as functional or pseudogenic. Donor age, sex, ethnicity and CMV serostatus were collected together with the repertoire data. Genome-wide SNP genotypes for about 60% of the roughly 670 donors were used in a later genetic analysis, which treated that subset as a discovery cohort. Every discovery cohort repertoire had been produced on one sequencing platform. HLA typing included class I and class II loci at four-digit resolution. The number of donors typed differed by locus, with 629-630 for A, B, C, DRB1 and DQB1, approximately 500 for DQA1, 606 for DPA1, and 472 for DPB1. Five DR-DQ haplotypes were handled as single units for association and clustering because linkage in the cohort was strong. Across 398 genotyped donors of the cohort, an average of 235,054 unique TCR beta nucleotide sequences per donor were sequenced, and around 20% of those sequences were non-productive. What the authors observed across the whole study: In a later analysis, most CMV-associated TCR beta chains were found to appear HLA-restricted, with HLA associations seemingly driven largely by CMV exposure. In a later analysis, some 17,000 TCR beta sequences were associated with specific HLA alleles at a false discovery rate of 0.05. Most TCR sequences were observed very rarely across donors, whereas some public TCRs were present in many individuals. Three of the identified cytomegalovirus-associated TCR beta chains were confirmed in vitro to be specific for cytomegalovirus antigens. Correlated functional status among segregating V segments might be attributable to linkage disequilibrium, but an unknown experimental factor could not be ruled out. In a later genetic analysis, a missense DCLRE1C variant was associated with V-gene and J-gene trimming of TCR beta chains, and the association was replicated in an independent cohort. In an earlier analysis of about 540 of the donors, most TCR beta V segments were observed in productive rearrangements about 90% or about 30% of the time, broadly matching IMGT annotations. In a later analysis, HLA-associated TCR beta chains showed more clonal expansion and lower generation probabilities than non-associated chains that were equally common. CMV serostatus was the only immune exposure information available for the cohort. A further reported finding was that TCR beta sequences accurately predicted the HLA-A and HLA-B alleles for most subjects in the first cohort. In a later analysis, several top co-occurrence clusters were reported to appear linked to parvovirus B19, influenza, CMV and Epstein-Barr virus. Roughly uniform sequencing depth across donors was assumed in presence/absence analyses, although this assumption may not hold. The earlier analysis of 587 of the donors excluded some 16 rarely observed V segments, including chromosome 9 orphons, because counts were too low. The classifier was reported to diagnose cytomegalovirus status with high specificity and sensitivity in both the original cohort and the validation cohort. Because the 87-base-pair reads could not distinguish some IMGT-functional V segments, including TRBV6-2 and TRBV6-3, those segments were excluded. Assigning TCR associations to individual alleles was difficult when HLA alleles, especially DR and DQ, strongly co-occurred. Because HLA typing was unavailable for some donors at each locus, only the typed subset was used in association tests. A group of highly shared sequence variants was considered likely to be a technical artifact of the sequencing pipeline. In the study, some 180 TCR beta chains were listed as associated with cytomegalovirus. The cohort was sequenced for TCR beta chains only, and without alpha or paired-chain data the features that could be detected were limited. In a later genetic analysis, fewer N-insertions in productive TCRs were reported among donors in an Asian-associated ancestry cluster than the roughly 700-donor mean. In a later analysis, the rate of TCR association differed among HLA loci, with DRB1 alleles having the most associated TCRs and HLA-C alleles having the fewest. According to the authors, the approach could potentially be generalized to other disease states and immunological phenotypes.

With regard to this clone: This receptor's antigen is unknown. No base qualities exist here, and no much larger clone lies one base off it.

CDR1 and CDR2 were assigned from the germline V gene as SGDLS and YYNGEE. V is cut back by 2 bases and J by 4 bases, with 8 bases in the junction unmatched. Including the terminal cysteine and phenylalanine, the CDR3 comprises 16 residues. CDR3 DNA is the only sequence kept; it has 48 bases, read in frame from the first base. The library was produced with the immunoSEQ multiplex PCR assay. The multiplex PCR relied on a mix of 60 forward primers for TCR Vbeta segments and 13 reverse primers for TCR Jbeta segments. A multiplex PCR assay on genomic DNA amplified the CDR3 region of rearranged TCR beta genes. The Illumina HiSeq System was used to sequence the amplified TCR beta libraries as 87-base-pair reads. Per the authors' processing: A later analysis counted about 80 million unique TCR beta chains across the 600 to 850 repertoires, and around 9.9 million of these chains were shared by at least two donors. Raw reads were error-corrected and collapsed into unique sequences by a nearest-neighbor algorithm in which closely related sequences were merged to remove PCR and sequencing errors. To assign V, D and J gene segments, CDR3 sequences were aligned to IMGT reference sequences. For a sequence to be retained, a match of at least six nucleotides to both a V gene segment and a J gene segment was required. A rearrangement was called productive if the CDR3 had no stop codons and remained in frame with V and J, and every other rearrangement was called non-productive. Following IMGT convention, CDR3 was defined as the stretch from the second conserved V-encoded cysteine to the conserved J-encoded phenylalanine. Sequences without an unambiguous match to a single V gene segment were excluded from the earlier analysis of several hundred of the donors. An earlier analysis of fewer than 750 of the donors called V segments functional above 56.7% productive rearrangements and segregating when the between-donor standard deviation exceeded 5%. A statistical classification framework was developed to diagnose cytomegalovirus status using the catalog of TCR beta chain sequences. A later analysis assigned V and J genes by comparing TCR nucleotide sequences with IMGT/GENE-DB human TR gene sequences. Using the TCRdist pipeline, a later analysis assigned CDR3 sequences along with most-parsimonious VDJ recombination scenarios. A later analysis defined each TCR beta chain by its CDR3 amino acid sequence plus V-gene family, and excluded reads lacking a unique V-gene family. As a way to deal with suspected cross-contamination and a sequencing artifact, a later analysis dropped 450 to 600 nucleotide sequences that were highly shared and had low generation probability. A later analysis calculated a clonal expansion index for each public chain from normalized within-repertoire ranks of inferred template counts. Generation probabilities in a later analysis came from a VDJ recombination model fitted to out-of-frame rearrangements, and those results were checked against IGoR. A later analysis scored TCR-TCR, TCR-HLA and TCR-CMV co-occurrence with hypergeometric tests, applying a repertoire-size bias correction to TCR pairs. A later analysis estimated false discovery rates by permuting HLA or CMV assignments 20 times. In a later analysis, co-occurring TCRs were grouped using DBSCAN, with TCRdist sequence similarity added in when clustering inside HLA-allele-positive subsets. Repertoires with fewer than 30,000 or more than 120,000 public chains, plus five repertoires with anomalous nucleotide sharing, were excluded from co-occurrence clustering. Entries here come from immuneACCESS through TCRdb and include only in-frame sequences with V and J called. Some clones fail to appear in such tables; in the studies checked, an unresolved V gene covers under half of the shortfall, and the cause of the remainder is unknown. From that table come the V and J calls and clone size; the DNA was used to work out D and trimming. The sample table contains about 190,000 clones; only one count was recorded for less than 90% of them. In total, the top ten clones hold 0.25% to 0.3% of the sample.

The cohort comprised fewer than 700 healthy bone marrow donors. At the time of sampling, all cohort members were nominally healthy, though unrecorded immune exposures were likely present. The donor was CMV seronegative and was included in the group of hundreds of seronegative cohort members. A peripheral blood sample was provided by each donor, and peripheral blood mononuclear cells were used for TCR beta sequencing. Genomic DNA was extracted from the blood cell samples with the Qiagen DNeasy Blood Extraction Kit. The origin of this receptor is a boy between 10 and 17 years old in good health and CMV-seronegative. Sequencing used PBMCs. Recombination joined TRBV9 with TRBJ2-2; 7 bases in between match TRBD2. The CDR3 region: CASSVPISGSTGELFF. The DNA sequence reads TGTGCCAGCAGCGTCCCTATTAGCGGGTCCACCGGGGAGCTGTTTTTT.